This TCR beta chain was identified during a study of control samples from healthy donors and cancer patients. Germline CDR1 reads LGHDT; CDR2 reads YNNKEL (reference sequence). Unmatched junction bases numbered 5, after V lost 3 bases and J lost 5 bases. The CDR3 length is 14 residues. Data came from immunoSEQ multiplex PCR; TCRdb stores just in-frame clones and leaves some out. The sample has 130,000 or so clones, 80% to 95% seen once. The clonotype originates from a man aged 18 to 29 in good health. This chain joins TRBV3-1 (or the pseudogene TRBV3-2) and TRBJ2-7; 9 nucleotides align to TRBD1. The sample taken for sequencing was blood. The CDR3 is CASSHTGGPDEQYF. CDR3 nucleotide sequence: TGTGCCAGCAGCCACACAGGGGGCCCAGACGAGCAGTACTTC.